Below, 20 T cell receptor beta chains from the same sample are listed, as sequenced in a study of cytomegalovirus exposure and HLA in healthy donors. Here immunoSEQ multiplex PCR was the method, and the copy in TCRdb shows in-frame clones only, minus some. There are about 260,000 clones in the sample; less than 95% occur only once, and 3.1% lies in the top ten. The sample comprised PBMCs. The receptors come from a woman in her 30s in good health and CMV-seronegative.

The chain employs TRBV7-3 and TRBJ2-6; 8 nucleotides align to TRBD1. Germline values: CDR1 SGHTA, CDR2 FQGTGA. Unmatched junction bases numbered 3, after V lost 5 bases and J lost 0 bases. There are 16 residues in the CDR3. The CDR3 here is CASSPDRASGANVLTF. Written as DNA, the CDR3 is TGTGCCAGCAGCCCGGACAGGGCCTCTGGGGCCAACGTCCTGACTTTC.

The CDR3 region is CSVDTSSVVGETQYF. Written as DNA, the CDR3 is TGCAGCGTCGACACCTCTAGTGTCGTCGGGGAGACCCAGTACTTC. The rearrangement joins TRBV29-1 to TRBJ2-5; the D is unclear. The CDR3 sequence is 15 residues long. With 6 bases removed from V and 5 bases from J, the gap between germline ends came to 22 bases. CDR1 SQVTM and CDR2 ANQGSEA come from the germline V gene.

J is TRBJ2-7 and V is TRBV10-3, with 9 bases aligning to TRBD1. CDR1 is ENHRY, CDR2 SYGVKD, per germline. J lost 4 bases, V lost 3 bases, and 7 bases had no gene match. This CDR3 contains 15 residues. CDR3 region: CAISDPQGASYEQYF. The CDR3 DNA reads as TGTGCCATCAGTGACCCACAGGGGGCCTCGTACGAGCAGTACTTC.

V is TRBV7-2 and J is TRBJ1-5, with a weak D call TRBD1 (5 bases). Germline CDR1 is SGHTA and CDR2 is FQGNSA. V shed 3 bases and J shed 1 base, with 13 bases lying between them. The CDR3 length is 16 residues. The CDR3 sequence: CASSFQSTASNQPQHF. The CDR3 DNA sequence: TGTGCCAGCAGCTTCCAATCGACAGCAAGCAATCAGCCCCAGCATTTT.

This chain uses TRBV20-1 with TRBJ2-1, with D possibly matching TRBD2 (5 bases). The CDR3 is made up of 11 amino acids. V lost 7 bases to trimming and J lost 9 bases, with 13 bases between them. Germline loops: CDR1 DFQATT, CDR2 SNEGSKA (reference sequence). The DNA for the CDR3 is TGCAGTGGGGGTATCGCGGGTGAGCAGTTCTTC. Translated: CSGGIAGEQFF.

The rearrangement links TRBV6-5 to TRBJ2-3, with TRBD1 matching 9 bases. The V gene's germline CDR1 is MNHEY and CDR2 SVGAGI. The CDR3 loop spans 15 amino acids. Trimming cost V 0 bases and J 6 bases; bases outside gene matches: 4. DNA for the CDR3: TGTGCCAGCAGTTACTCGACAGGGGGTTCCGATACGCAGTATTTT. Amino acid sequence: CASSYSTGGSDTQYF.

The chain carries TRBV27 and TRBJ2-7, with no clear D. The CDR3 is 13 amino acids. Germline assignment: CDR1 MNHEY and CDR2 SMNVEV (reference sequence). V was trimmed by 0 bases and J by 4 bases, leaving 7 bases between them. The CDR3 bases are TGTGCCAGCAGTTTATCGATAGGTTACGAGCAGTACTTC. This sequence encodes CASSLSIGYEQYF.

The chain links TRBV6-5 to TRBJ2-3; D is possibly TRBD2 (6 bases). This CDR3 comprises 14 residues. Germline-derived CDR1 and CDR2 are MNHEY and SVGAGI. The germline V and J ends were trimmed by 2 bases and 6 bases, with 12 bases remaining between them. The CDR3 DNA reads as TGTGCCAGCAGTTACACCCATCGGGGGGATACGCAGTATTTT. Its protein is CASSYTHRGDTQYF.

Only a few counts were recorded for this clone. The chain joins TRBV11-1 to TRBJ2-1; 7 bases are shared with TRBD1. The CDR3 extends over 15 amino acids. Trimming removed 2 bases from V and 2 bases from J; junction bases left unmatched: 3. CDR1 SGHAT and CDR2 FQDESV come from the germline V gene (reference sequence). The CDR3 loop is CASSLTGQTYNEQFF. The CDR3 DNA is TGTGCCAGCAGCTTAACGGGACAGACCTACAATGAGCAGTTCTTC.

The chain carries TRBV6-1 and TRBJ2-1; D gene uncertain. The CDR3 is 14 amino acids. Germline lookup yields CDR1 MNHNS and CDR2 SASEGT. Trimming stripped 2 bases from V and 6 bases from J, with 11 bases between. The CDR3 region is CASSETIVINEQFF. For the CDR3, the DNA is TGTGCCAGCAGTGAAACCATCGTCATCAATGAGCAGTTCTTC.

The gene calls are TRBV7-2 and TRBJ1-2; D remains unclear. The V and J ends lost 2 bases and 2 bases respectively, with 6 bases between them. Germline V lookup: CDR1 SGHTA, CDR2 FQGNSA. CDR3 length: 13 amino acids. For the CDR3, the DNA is TGTGCCAGCAGCTTAATGGAAAACTATGGCTACACCTTC. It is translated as CASSLMENYGYTF.

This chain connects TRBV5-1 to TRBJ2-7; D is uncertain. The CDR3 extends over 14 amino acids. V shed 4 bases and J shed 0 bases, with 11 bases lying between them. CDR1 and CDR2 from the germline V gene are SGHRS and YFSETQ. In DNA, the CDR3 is TGCGCCAGCAGCCCCAGGACGGCCTCCTACGAGCAGTACTTC. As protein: CASSPRTASYEQYF.

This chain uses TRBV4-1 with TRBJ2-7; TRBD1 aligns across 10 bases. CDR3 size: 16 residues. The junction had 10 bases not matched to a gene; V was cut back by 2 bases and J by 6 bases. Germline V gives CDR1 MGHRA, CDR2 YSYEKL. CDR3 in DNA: TGCGCCAGCAGCCAACTAGGGGGACAGGGGCCTTCCGAGCAGTACTTC. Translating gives CASSQLGGQGPSEQYF.

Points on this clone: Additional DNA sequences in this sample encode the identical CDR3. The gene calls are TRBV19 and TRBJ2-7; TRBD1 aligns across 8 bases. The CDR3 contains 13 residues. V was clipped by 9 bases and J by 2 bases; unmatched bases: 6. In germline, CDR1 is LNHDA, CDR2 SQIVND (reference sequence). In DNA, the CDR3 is TGTGCCAGCTCGACAGGGGTGGCCTACGAGCAGTACTTC. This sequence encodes CASSTGVAYEQYF. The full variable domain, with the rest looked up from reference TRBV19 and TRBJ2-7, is DGGITQSPKYLFRKEGQNVTLSCEQNLNHDAMYWYRQDPGQGLRLIYYSQIVNDFQKGDIAEGYSVSREKKESFPLTVTSAQKNPTAFYLCASSTGVAYEQYFGPGTRLTVT.

In DNA form, the CDR3 reads TGTGCCAGCAGCGTAGCTGGGACAGAAGAGACCCAGTACTTC. It yields the protein CASSVAGTEETQYF. This rearrangement joins TRBV9 to TRBJ2-5; 7 nucleotides line up with TRBD1. The CDR3 has 14 residues. The V gene's germline CDR1 is SGDLS and CDR2 YYNGEE. With 0 bases clipped from V and 3 bases from J, the junction kept 2 bases outside the gene matches.

For the CDR3, the DNA is TGTGCCAGCACATCGACAGGGAGCCACAATGAGCAGTTCTTC. Amino acid sequence: CASTSTGSHNEQFF. The chain combines TRBV9 with TRBJ2-1, with 7 bases lining up with TRBD1. Losses at the gene ends were 6 bases for V and 5 bases for J; bases not matched to a gene: 8. Germline lookup yields CDR1 SGDLS and CDR2 YYNGEE. The CDR3 has 14 residues.

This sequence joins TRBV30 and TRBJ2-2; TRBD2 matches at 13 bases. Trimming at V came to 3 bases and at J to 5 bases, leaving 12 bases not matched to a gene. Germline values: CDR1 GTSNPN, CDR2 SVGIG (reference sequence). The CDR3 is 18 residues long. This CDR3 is CAWRARLAGGLGTGELFF. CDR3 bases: TGTGCCTGGAGGGCCCGACTAGCGGGAGGCCTCGGTACCGGGGAGCTGTTTTTT.

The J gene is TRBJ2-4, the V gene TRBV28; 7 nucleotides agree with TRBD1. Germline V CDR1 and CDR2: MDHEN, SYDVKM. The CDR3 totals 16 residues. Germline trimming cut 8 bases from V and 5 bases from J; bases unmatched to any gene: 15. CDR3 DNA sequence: TGTGCCAGCCACGAGACGGGGACAGTGGAAGAAAACATTCAGTACTTC. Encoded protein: CASHETGTVEENIQYF.

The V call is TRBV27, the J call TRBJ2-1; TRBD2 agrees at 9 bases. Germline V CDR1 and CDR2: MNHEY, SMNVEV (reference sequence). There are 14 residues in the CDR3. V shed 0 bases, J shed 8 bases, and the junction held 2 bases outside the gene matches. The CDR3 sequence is CASSLSRGGHEQFF. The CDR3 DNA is TGTGCCAGCAGTTTATCGCGGGGGGGCCATGAGCAGTTCTTC.

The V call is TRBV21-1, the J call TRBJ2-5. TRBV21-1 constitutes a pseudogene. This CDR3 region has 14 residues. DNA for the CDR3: TGTGCCAGCAGCAAACCGGGACGGCAGGAGACCCAGTACTTC. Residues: CASSKPGRQETQYF.